The entry below describes one T cell receptor beta chain. Data came from immunoSEQ multiplex PCR; TCRdb stores just in-frame clones and leaves some out. This table holds 150,000 to 200,000 clones, about 85% found once. This record comes from a study of blood T cell repertoires in COVID-19. On the study more broadly: Researchers got acute and convalescent COVID-19 samples from the United States, Italy and Spain.

CDR1 and CDR2 from the germline V gene are MNHEY and SMNVEV (reference sequence). The junction had 14 bases not matched to a gene; V was cut back by 4 bases and J by 4 bases. The CDR3 totals 17 residues. Input material: peripheral blood. This TCR was sampled from a woman aged 80 or older with acute or convalescent COVID-19. J is TRBJ1-1 and V is TRBV27; 8 bases are a match to TRBD1. The CDR3 bases are TGTGCCAGCAGTTATAGGGGACAGGCCATTTGGGGCACTGAAGCTTTCTTT. This translates into CASSYRGQAIWGTEAFF.